Each of the 27 T cell receptor beta chains below was sequenced from the same sample in a study of blood T cell repertoires in COVID-19. Generated by immunoSEQ multiplex PCR, the TCRdb table keeps only in-frame clones and is missing some. The repertoire holds a few hundred thousand clones, with around 83% as singletons. The sequenced sample was peripheral blood. The receptor set was obtained from a woman aged 45-65 years with acute or convalescent COVID-19.

The chain combines TRBV9 with TRBJ1-2; TRBD1 is a possible D gene (5 bases). The germline CDR1 and CDR2 sequences are SGDLS and YYNGEE. The CDR3 sequence is 14 residues long. V lost 2 bases, J lost 1 base, and 9 bases lay in between. The CDR3 loop is CASSVQGHNYGYTF. CDR3 in DNA: TGTGCCAGCAGCGTTCAGGGCCATAACTATGGCTACACCTTC.

The count of this clone is one. This rearrangement joins TRBV5-1 to TRBJ1-1; 7 nucleotides agree with TRBD1. Germline assignment: CDR1 SGHRS and CDR2 YFSETQ. Germline trimming cut 6 bases from V and 3 bases from J; bases unmatched to any gene: 5. This CDR3 region has 13 residues. CDR3 in DNA: TGCGCCAGCAAGGAGGGGGCGGACACTGAAGCTTTCTTT. Translating gives CASKEGADTEAFF.

The chain combines TRBV7-2 with TRBJ1-2; D might be TRBD1 (6 bases). V shed 5 bases and J shed 2 bases, with 9 bases lying between them. The CDR3 extends over 13 amino acids. CDR1 is SGHTA, CDR2 FQGNSA, per germline. In DNA, the CDR3 is TGTGCCAGCAGCACGGACAGAAACTATGGCTACACCTTC. Its translation: CASSTDRNYGYTF.

This rearrangement joins TRBV19 to TRBJ2-6; perhaps TRBD1 as D (6 bases). V was shortened by 8 bases and J by 4 bases, with 18 bases between the two germline ends. Germline V gene lookup returns CDR1 LNHDA and CDR2 SQIVND (reference sequence). The CDR3 length is 16 residues. DNA for the CDR3: TGTGCCAGTGGGTCGACAGGTTATATGGGGGCCAACGTCCTGACTTTC. Translated, it gives CASGSTGYMGANVLTF.

The rearrangement links TRBV4-2 to TRBJ2-5, with 10 bases matching TRBD1. Trimming removed 3 bases from V and 4 bases from J; junction bases left unmatched: 5. Per germline, CDR1 LGHNA and CDR2 YNFKEQ. The CDR3 is 15 residues long. The CDR3 sequence is CASSQETGGIETQYF. The CDR3 DNA reads as TGTGCCAGCAGCCAGGAGACAGGGGGCATAGAGACCCAGTACTTC.

J is TRBJ2-2 and V is TRBV6-2 or TRBV6-3; D is unclear. The CDR3 covers 14 residues. The germline V and J ends were trimmed by 6 bases and 7 bases, with 15 bases remaining between them. The germline gives CDR1 MNHEY, CDR2 SVGEGT. Here the CDR3 reads CASSTERPHGELFF. The CDR3 nucleotides are TGTGCCAGCAGCACAGAACGACCCCACGGGGAGCTGTTTTTT.

This chain links TRBV7-3 with TRBJ2-1; 8 nucleotides line up with TRBD2. Germline CDR1 is SGHTA and CDR2 is FQGTGA. The CDR3 totals 15 residues. Losses at the gene ends were 5 bases for V and 7 bases for J; bases not matched to a gene: 10. For the CDR3, the DNA is TGTGCCAGCAGCCCACTCAGCGGGAGTGATAATGAGCAGTTCTTC. Amino acid sequence: CASSPLSGSDNEQFF.

V and J are TRBV29-1 and TRBJ1-1, with D perhaps TRBD1 (5 bases). Germline CDR1 is SQVTM and CDR2 is ANQGSEA. The CDR3 runs 15 residues. The V and J ends lost 7 bases and 5 bases respectively, with 23 bases between them. The CDR3, as DNA: TGCAGCGAGACCAGCAGGGCAGGATTTAATACTGAAGCTTTCTTT. Protein product: CSETSRAGFNTEAFF.

V usage is TRBV2 and J usage is TRBJ2-4; D perhaps matches TRBD2 (6 bases). The ends were cut back, 8 bases at V and 0 bases at J, with 11 bases in the middle. The CDR3 extends over 14 amino acids. Germline CDR1 SNHLY, CDR2 FYNNEI. This CDR3 reads CASGTDLAKNIQYF. The CDR3 nucleotides read TGTGCCAGCGGGACTGACCTAGCCAAAAACATTCAGTACTTC. Looking up the rest from reference TRBV2 and TRBJ2-4 gives the full variable domain: EPEVTQTPSHQVTQMGQEVILRCVPISNHLYFYWYRQILGQKVEFLVSFYNNEISEKSEIFDDQFSVERPDGSNFTLKIRSTKLEDSAMYFCASGTDLAKNIQYFGAGTRLSVL.

The V gene is TRBV27, the J gene TRBJ2-2; D gene ambiguous. Germline-derived CDR1 and CDR2 are MNHEY and SMNVEV (reference sequence). V dropped 10 bases and J dropped 0 bases, with 15 bases sitting between them. This CDR3 region has 15 residues. The CDR3 loop reads CATLTTRSNTGELFF. CDR3 nucleotides: TGTGCCACCCTCACGACTCGTTCGAACACCGGGGAGCTGTTTTTT.

The chain combines TRBV5-1 with TRBJ2-1; D might be TRBD2 (6 bases). The CDR3 has 14 amino acids. CDR1 is SGHRS and CDR2 is YFSETQ in the germline V gene. The ends were cut back, 0 bases at V and 9 bases at J, with 13 bases in the middle. In nucleotides, the CDR3 is TGCGCCAGCAGCTTGGGGCCGGGAGTGGTTGAGCAGTTCTTC. This gives the protein CASSLGPGVVEQFF.

The chain combines TRBV11-3 with TRBJ2-7; D might be TRBD2 (6 bases). CDR1 SGHNT and CDR2 YENEEA come from the germline V gene. With 5 bases removed from V and 5 bases from J, the gap between germline ends came to 10 bases. CDR3 length: 12 amino acids. The CDR3 loop reads CASSLGEDEQYF. For the CDR3, the DNA is TGTGCCAGCAGCCTGGGGGAGGACGAGCAGTACTTC. The whole variable domain, remainder taken from reference TRBV11-3 and TRBJ2-7, is EAGVVQSPRYKIIEKKQPVAFWCNPISGHNTLYWYLQNLGQGPELLIRYENEEAVDDSQLPKDRFSAERLKGVDSTLKIQPAELGDSAVYLCASSLGEDEQYFGPGTRLTVT.

The V and J genes are TRBV2 and TRBJ1-4; the D gene is possibly TRBD1 (5 bases). The V end was cut by 5 bases, the J end by 8 bases, with 12 bases between. Germline lookup yields CDR1 SNHLY and CDR2 FYNNEI. This CDR3 region has 13 residues. The CDR3 loop reads CASSPGREEKLFF. The CDR3 region has the DNA TGTGCCAGCAGTCCGGGACGGGAGGAAAAACTGTTTTTT.

V gene TRBV7-8 combines with J gene TRBJ2-3, with 8 bases matching TRBD2. From germline, CDR1 is SGHVS and CDR2 FQNEAQ. V shed 1 base and J 6 bases; nucleotides not matched to a gene: 9. CDR3 length: 16 amino acids. CDR3 nucleotide sequence: TGTGCCAGCAGCTTAGTAGCGGGACCCATGGGGGATACGCAGTATTTT. Translated, it gives CASSLVAGPMGDTQYF.

The genes are TRBV9 and TRBJ2-2; no firm D call. V lost 3 bases and J lost 5, with 17 bases in between. The CDR3 consists of 16 residues. Per germline, CDR1 SGDLS and CDR2 YYNGEE. CDR3 DNA sequence: TGTGCCAGCAGCGCTCCGAGCCAACTAAGGACCGGGGAGCTGTTTTTT. It specifies CASSAPSQLRTGELFF.

The chain links TRBV30 to TRBJ2-5; possibly TRBD1 for D (7 bases). Germline CDR1 and CDR2: GTSNPN and SVGIG (reference sequence). The CDR3 is made up of 14 amino acids. Between the trimmed V and J ends, which lost 4 bases and 4 bases, there was a span of 16 bases. The CDR3 is CAWNLGQEGETQYF. CDR3 in DNA: TGTGCCTGGAACCTTGGACAGGAGGGAGAGACCCAGTACTTC.

This clone was found once. The V gene is TRBV7-6, the J gene TRBJ1-2; D perhaps matches TRBD1 (5 bases). The CDR3 sequence is 16 residues long. The ends were cut back, 1 base at V and 3 bases at J, with 15 bases in the middle. The germline V gene encodes CDR1 SGHVS and CDR2 FNYEAQ. The CDR3, as DNA: TGTGCCAGCAGCTTAGGGCCATTCGGGGGGGACTATGGCTACACCTTC. Its translation: CASSLGPFGGDYGYTF.

This clone was seen a few times. The V call is TRBV27, the J call TRBJ1-1, with no clear D. This CDR3 is built from 13 residues. In germline, CDR1 is MNHEY, CDR2 SMNVEV (reference sequence). V shed 4 bases and J shed 1 base, with 7 bases lying between them. The CDR3, as DNA: TGTGCCAGCAGTTCCACATGGAACACTGAAGCTTTCTTT. Its protein is CASSSTWNTEAFF.

A word on this clone: At the DNA level, this CDR3 is encoded by other sequences in the same sample as well. The chain couples TRBV5-1 to TRBJ2-1; TRBD2 is a possible D gene (5 bases). V shed 3 bases and J shed 1 base, with 8 bases lying between them. The CDR3 is made up of 14 amino acids. Germline V gene sequence: CDR1 SGHRS, CDR2 YFSETQ. This CDR3 reads CASSSGSSYNEQFF. In DNA, the CDR3 is TGCGCCAGCAGCTCGGGATCTTCCTACAATGAGCAGTTCTTC.

This sequence joins TRBV27 and TRBJ2-7; 10 bases line up with TRBD2. This CDR3 region has 14 residues. Unmatched junction bases numbered 4, after V lost 8 bases and J lost 0 bases. CDR1 and CDR2 (germline): MNHEY, SMNVEV (reference sequence). Here the CDR3 DNA reads TGTGCCAGCGGAGCGGGAGGGCCCTCCTACGAGCAGTACTTC. It translates to CASGAGGPSYEQYF.

The CDR3 bases are TGCGCCAGCAGCTCGGGACTGGGAGGAAGCTACACCTTC. As protein: CASSSGLGGSYTF. The V and J genes are TRBV5-1 and TRBJ1-2; a possible D gene is TRBD1 (5 bases). Trimming removed 3 bases at V and 9 bases at J, with 15 bases between. This CDR3 is built from 13 residues. Per germline, CDR1 SGHRS and CDR2 YFSETQ.

The chain employs TRBV10-3 and TRBJ1-6; D is unclear. Trimming pared 9 bases from V and 7 bases from J, leaving 19 bases between. This CDR3 has 15 residues. The V gene's germline CDR1 is ENHRY and CDR2 SYGVKD. CDR3 nucleotides: TGTGCCATTTCACCCGGGGAAGGTGGCAATTCACCCCTCCACTTT. This codes for CAISPGEGGNSPLHF.

The genes are TRBV5-1 and TRBJ2-6, with a tentative D call TRBD1 (5 bases). Germline CDR1 is SGHRS and CDR2 is YFSETQ. CDR3 size: 14 residues. Between the trimmed V and J ends, which lost 3 bases and 2 bases, there was a span of 6 bases. CDR3 DNA: TGCGCCAGCAGCTCAGGGACTGGGGCCAACGTCCTGACTTTC. Translating gives CASSSGTGANVLTF.

This rearrangement joins TRBV21-1 to TRBJ1-1; TRBD1 is the table's D call, not checked against the DNA. TRBV21-1 is assigned pseudogene status. The CDR3 runs 14 residues. The CDR3 sequence is CASSGQTVNTEAFF. The CDR3 nucleotides read TGTGCCAGCAGCGGACAGACAGTGAACACTGAAGCTTTCTTT.

This sequence joins TRBV4-1 and TRBJ2-5; 9 bases are shared with TRBD1. Germline values: CDR1 MGHRA, CDR2 YSYEKL. V trimming: 1 base; J trimming: 2 bases; junction bases outside the gene matches: 2. The CDR3 runs to 15 residues. CDR3 region: CASSQVTGGQETQYF. CDR3 DNA sequence: TGCGCCAGCAGCCAAGTGACAGGGGGACAAGAGACCCAGTACTTC.

This chain uses TRBV12-5 with TRBJ2-1; possible D gene TRBD1, 6 bases. The V end lost 6 bases, the J end lost 8 bases, and 17 bases lay between the germline ends. Germline CDR1 LGHNT, CDR2 FRNRAP. The length of the CDR3 is 14 residues. CDR3 region: CASGWARGRDEQFF. The CDR3 region has the DNA TGTGCTAGTGGCTGGGCCAGGGGAAGGGATGAGCAGTTCTTC.

The rearrangement uses TRBV7-2 and TRBJ1-1; tentative D call: TRBD1 (5 bases). Germline CDR1 is SGHTA and CDR2 is FQGNSA. The CDR3 contains 15 residues. The V and J ends lost 5 bases and 0 bases respectively, with 13 bases between them. CDR3 sequence (DNA): TGTGCCAGCAGCGTCCAGACAGCAATGAACACTGAAGCTTTCTTT. It encodes CASSVQTAMNTEAFF. Together with reference TRBV7-2 and TRBJ1-1, the CDR3 gives the full variable domain: GAGVSQSPSNKVTEKGKDVELRCDPISGHTALYWYRQSLGQGLEFLIYFQGNSAPDKSGLPSDRFSAERTGGSVSTLTIQRTQQEDSAVYLCASSVQTAMNTEAFFGQGTRLTVV.